This T cell receptor beta chain was recorded in a study of blood T cell repertoires in COVID-19. Sequencing was performed with immunoSEQ multiplex PCR; in TCRdb, only in-frame clones are kept and a portion is missing. The sample has over 450,000 clones; roughly nine tenths are singletons. The CDR3 has 16 amino acids. Trimming removed 1 base from V and 3 bases from J, with 12 bases in between. Germline loops: CDR1 SEHNR, CDR2 FQNEAQ (reference sequence). The sequenced sample consisted of peripheral blood. V usage is TRBV7-9 and J usage is TRBJ2-2, with D perhaps matching TRBD2 (6 bases). The source is a man aged 18 to 35 with COVID-19, enrolled during active disease. CDR3 in amino acids: CASSLGREGDTGELFF. CDR3 nucleotides: TGTGCCAGCAGCTTAGGGCGGGAAGGAGACACCGGGGAGCTGTTTTTT.